Presented here are 17 T cell receptor beta chains from one specimen sequenced in a study of blood T cell repertoires in COVID-19. The method was immunoSEQ multiplex PCR; TCRdb's version includes in-frame clones alone and lacks a portion of them. The sample contains 310,000 or so clones, roughly 87% of which appear only once. The sequenced material came from peripheral blood. These receptors all come from a man younger than 45 with COVID-19, enrolled during active disease.

V gene TRBV29-1 combines with J gene TRBJ2-2, with unresolved D. V lost 3 bases, J lost 4 bases, and 9 bases lay in between. Germline values: CDR1 SQVTM, CDR2 ANQGSEA. CDR3 length equals 13 residues. The chain's CDR3 is CSVDRGSTGELFF. The DNA for the CDR3 is TGCAGCGTTGATAGAGGAAGCACCGGGGAGCTGTTTTTT.

This clone came up once. This chain uses TRBV2 with TRBJ2-7; D is perhaps TRBD2 (5 bases). CDR3 length: 13 amino acids. V lost 7 bases and J lost 0, with 10 bases in between. Germline CDR1 SNHLY, CDR2 FYNNEI. CDR3 protein: CASNRESSYEQYF. In DNA form, the CDR3 reads TGTGCCAGCAACCGGGAAAGCTCCTACGAGCAGTACTTC.

The rearrangement joins TRBV5-4 to TRBJ2-7, with TRBD1 matching over 8 bases. This CDR3 region has 14 residues. The germline V gene has CDR1 SGHNT and CDR2 YYREEE (reference sequence). V lost 5 bases, J lost 4 bases, and 8 bases stayed unmatched. CDR3 sequence (DNA): TGTGCCAGCAGGTCGGACAGGGCTGTATACGAGCAGTACTTC. Protein: CASRSDRAVYEQYF.

The chain uses TRBV18 and TRBJ1-1; D uncertain. CDR1 and CDR2 (germline): KGHSH, LQKENI. This CDR3 comprises 14 residues. Deletions cut 6 bases from V and 4 bases from J, with 15 bases between. CDR3 DNA: TGTGCCAGCTCCCCTAGGGTTGAGGGCACTGAAGCTTTCTTT. It yields the protein CASSPRVEGTEAFF.

Regarding this clone: The same CDR3 also results from other DNA sequences found in this sample. The chain links TRBV28 to TRBJ1-1; 9 bases line up with TRBD1. The CDR3 consists of 15 residues. Trimming removed 4 bases from V and 4 bases from J; junction bases left unmatched: 7. Germline CDR1 is MDHEN and CDR2 is SYDVKM. CDR3 residues: CASSSPGQGRTEAFF. The CDR3 region has the DNA TGTGCCAGCAGTTCCCCGGGACAGGGTCGCACTGAAGCTTTCTTT.

The V gene is TRBV4-3, the J gene TRBJ2-4; TRBD2 agrees at 7 bases. The CDR3 totals 16 residues. With 0 bases clipped from V and 8 bases from J, the junction kept 10 bases outside the gene matches. Germline V gives CDR1 LGHNA, CDR2 YSLEER. The DNA of the CDR3 is TGCGCCAGCAGCCAAGATGGGGGGAGGGGTGGAGACATTCAGTACTTC. This encodes CASSQDGGRGGDIQYF.

The rearrangement uses TRBV27 and TRBJ2-7; the match to TRBD2 covers 10 bases. The germline gives CDR1 MNHEY, CDR2 SMNVEV (reference sequence). Trimming cost V 8 bases and J 3 bases; bases outside gene matches: 7. The CDR3 has 14 residues. The CDR3 here is CASGGTSADYEQYF. Here the CDR3 DNA reads TGTGCCAGCGGCGGGACTAGCGCCGACTACGAGCAGTACTTC.

The chain carries TRBV6-1 and TRBJ1-4; D remains ambiguous. The V and J ends lost 2 bases and 0 bases respectively, with 7 bases between them. This CDR3 is built from 15 residues. The germline gives CDR1 MNHNS, CDR2 SASEGT. The DNA for the CDR3 is TGTGCCAGCAGTGAATGGAGGGCAACTAATGAAAAACTGTTTTTT. Translating gives CASSEWRATNEKLFF.

The chain joins TRBV6-5 to TRBJ1-2; 8 positions agree with TRBD1. Trimming cost V 8 bases and J 4 bases; bases outside gene matches: 12. CDR3 length equals 15 residues. Germline CDR1 MNHEY, CDR2 SVGAGI. The CDR3: CASGTRGRGGYGYTF. CDR3 DNA sequence: TGTGCCAGCGGAACCAGGGGGCGCGGTGGCTATGGCTACACCTTC.

V gene TRBV7-2 combines with J gene TRBJ1-1, with 7 bases lining up with TRBD1. Per the germline V gene, CDR1 is SGHTA and CDR2 is FQGNSA. After removal of 4 bases from V and 1 base from J, the junction contained 12 bases not matched to a gene. This CDR3 has 17 residues. The CDR3 here is CASSSGALPGGNTEAFF. In DNA, the CDR3 is TGTGCCAGCAGCTCCGGGGCCCTGCCAGGGGGGAACACTGAAGCTTTCTTT.

The chain carries TRBV3-1 (or the pseudogene TRBV3-2) and TRBJ2-7; 10 bases line up with TRBD1. CDR3 length: 15 amino acids. V lost 5 bases to trimming and J lost 4 bases; unmatched junction nucleotides: 8. In germline, CDR1 is LGHDT, CDR2 YNNKEL (reference sequence). This CDR3 is CASSAHGQGGYEQYF. In nucleotides, the CDR3 is TGTGCCAGCAGCGCCCATGGACAGGGGGGTTACGAGCAGTACTTC.

This clone is a singleton in its sample. V is TRBV27 and J is TRBJ2-4, with D uncertain. The CDR3 has 14 amino acids. The germline CDR1 and CDR2 sequences are MNHEY and SMNVEV (reference sequence). V lost 6 bases and J lost 0, with 9 bases in between. The CDR3 here is CASRSALAKNIQYF. The CDR3, as DNA: TGTGCCAGCAGGTCAGCGCTAGCCAAAAACATTCAGTACTTC.

The genes are TRBV3-1 (or the pseudogene TRBV3-2) and TRBJ2-3, with TRBD2 matching over 10 bases. V gave up 1 base and J gave up 1 base; unmatched junction bases: 11. CDR1 and CDR2 (germline): LGHDT, YNNKEL (reference sequence). The length of the CDR3 is 19 residues. The DNA for the CDR3 is TGTGCCAGCAGCCAAGCGGGTCAGCGGGGGGGCTCGGGCACAGATACGCAGTATTTT. This sequence encodes CASSQAGQRGGSGTDTQYF.

The chain joins TRBV7-6 to TRBJ2-7; 8 positions agree with TRBD1. Trimming cost V 1 base and J 3 bases; bases outside gene matches: 14. Germline CDR1 reads SGHVS; CDR2 reads FNYEAQ. The CDR3 loop spans 18 amino acids. This CDR3 is CASSLGLAVVTGVYEQYF. CDR3 DNA sequence: TGTGCCAGCAGCTTAGGATTGGCGGTCGTGACAGGGGTCTACGAGCAGTACTTC.

V usage is TRBV12-5 and J usage is TRBJ2-5; the D gene is possibly TRBD2 (5 bases). The length of the CDR3 is 12 residues. CDR1 LGHNT and CDR2 FRNRAP come from the germline V gene. V lost 2 bases and J 9 bases, leaving 10 bases between the germline ends. The DNA for the CDR3 is TGTGCTAGTGGTTTGTATTCCGGGGCCCAGTACTTC. Translating gives CASGLYSGAQYF.

This chain joins TRBV28 and TRBJ2-5; possibly TRBD2 for D (5 bases). The CDR3 is 18 residues long. The V end lost 3 bases, the J end lost 2 bases, and 22 bases lay between the germline ends. Germline V CDR1 and CDR2: MDHEN, SYDVKM. Written as DNA, the CDR3 is TGTGCCAGCAGTTTGAATTTGGCGGGCACGGTACAGCAAGAGACCCAGTACTTC. This gives the protein CASSLNLAGTVQQETQYF.

The chain has TRBV28 and TRBJ2-7, with 10 bases aligning to TRBD1. After removal of 8 bases from V and 0 bases from J, the junction contained 10 bases not matched to a gene. The CDR3 is made up of 16 amino acids. Germline values: CDR1 MDHEN, CDR2 SYDVKM. CDR3 DNA sequence: TGTGCCAGCGGGACAGGGGACCTCCTACTCTCCTACGAGCAGTACTTC. This encodes CASGTGDLLLSYEQYF. The full variable domain, completed using reference TRBV28 and TRBJ2-7, is DVKVTQSSRYLVKRTGEKVFLECVQDMDHENMFWYRQDPGLGLRLIYFSYDVKMKEKGDIPEGYSVSREKKERFSLILESASTNQTSMYLCASGTGDLLLSYEQYFGPGTRLTVT.